The 6 T cell receptor beta chains listed next were all sequenced from one sample in a study of shared clonotypes between healthy human individuals. TCRdb's table, derived via immunoSEQ multiplex PCR, lists solely in-frame clones and lacks some. The profile shows around 2,100,000 clones, about 95% of them singletons. The naive CD8 fraction comprised CD45RO-negative cells positively selected for CCR7 and excluded terminally differentiated effector memory CD45RA+ cells. The sequenced sample was naive CD8+ T cells sorted from blood. All receptors come from a man younger than 30 in good health.

J is TRBJ1-1 and V is TRBV6-5; possibly TRBD1 for D (5 bases). This CDR3 is 15 amino acids long. The germline CDR1 and CDR2 sequences are MNHEY and SVGAGI. Trimming pared 2 bases from V and 3 bases from J, leaving 13 bases between. CDR3 sequence: CASSYGAFGDTEAFF. As DNA, the CDR3 is TGTGCCAGCAGTTACGGGGCCTTTGGGGACACTGAAGCTTTCTTT.

This clone was picked up one time. The chain has TRBV6-6 and TRBJ2-1; 10 nucleotides align to TRBD2. This CDR3 comprises 14 residues. V lost 5 bases to trimming and J lost 8 bases; unmatched junction nucleotides: 6. CDR1 is MNHNY, CDR2 SVGAGI, per germline (reference sequence). The CDR3 spells CASSLSGRAHEQFF. CDR3 sequence (DNA): TGTGCCAGCAGTCTAAGCGGGAGGGCGCATGAGCAGTTCTTC.

This chain joins TRBV7-3 and TRBJ2-7; D uncertain. With 3 bases removed from V and 6 bases from J, the gap between germline ends came to 12 bases. This CDR3 is 13 amino acids long. Germline CDR1 SGHTA, CDR2 FQGTGA. As DNA, the CDR3 is TGTGCCAGCAGCTTTGATCTGTCATCCGAGCAGTACTTC. Amino acid sequence: CASSFDLSSEQYF.

Comment on this clone: This sample also contains other DNA sequences that code for the same CDR3. This sequence joins TRBV19 and TRBJ2-7; no firm D call. CDR3 size: 13 residues. V was shortened by 5 bases and J by 4 bases, with 12 bases between the two germline ends. CDR1 and CDR2 (germline): LNHDA, SQIVND (reference sequence). CDR3 loop: CASSPGLPYEQYF. CDR3 nucleotide sequence: TGTGCCAGTAGTCCCGGGCTTCCTTACGAGCAGTACTTC.

The V gene is TRBV9, the J gene TRBJ2-7; TRBD2 matches at 8 bases. The CDR3 covers 14 residues. Losses at the gene ends were 2 bases for V and 7 bases for J; bases not matched to a gene: 8. Germline CDR1 SGDLS, CDR2 YYNGEE. The CDR3 sequence is CASSVTSESVEQYF. The CDR3 DNA follows: TGTGCCAGCAGCGTGACTAGCGAATCGGTAGAGCAGTACTTC.

The chain joins TRBV19 to TRBJ2-1, with 11 positions matching TRBD2. The germline V gene has CDR1 LNHDA and CDR2 SQIVND (reference sequence). The trim removed 3 bases at V and 0 bases at J, leaving 19 bases unmatched. This CDR3 is built from 22 residues. CDR3 amino acids: CASSIGQTVLAGAVSSYNEQFF. CDR3 bases: TGTGCCAGTAGTATTGGACAGACAGTACTAGCGGGAGCCGTAAGCTCCTACAATGAGCAGTTCTTC.